The 32 T cell receptor beta chains in this list originate from one sample, sequenced in a study of tumour-infiltrating T cells in Burkitt lymphoma. The assay was immunoSEQ multiplex PCR, and TCRdb's table has in-frame clones only and misses some. This sample has some 7,800 clones; about 69% occur once, and the top ten carry approximately 39%. The sample comprised tumor tissue. These receptors came from a human donor with diffuse large B-cell lymphoma.

This clone showed up just a few times. The rearrangement uses TRBV19 and TRBJ2-7, with 7 bases fitting TRBD2. V trimming: 3 bases; J trimming: 6 bases; junction bases outside the gene matches: 8. The germline CDR1 and CDR2 sequences are LNHDA and SQIVND (reference sequence). The CDR3 is 14 amino acids. Written as DNA, the CDR3 is TGTGCCAGTAGTATTCGACTAGCTGGAATCGAGCAGTACTTC. Translated, it gives CASSIRLAGIEQYF.

This clone has just a few counts. V is TRBV5-8 and J is TRBJ2-3; no clear D. The CDR3 runs to 14 residues. The V and J ends lost 3 bases and 6 bases respectively, with 14 bases between them. Germline CDR1 reads SGHTS; CDR2 reads YDEGEE. This CDR3 reads CASSSLQDRDTQYF. CDR3 coding DNA: TGTGCCAGCAGCTCCCTTCAAGACCGGGATACGCAGTATTTT.

By sample fraction, this clone is medium-sized. The rearrangement links TRBV4-1 to TRBJ2-1; 14 nucleotides line up with TRBD2. The CDR3 runs to 20 residues. Looked up from germline, CDR1 is MGHRA and CDR2 is YSYEKL. The trim removed 4 bases at V and 7 bases at J, leaving 18 bases unmatched. CDR3 nucleotide sequence: TGCGCCAGCAGCCCCCAGGGGACTAGCGGGGGCCGACTTTCAAGGAATGAGCAGTTCTTC. Translated, it gives CASSPQGTSGGRLSRNEQFF.

The chain combines TRBV6-5 with TRBJ1-6; 9 bases match TRBD1. Unmatched junction bases numbered 2, after V lost 3 bases and J lost 8 bases. This CDR3 is 14 amino acids long. Per germline, CDR1 MNHEY and CDR2 SVGAGI. CDR3 bases: TGTGCCAGCAGTTATCGGGACAGGGATTCACCCCTCCACTTT. The encoded protein is CASSYRDRDSPLHF.

This rearrangement joins TRBV5-6 to TRBJ1-5; weak D call: TRBD1 (5 bases). CDR3 length: 15 amino acids. Trimming removed 0 bases from V and 4 bases from J, with 11 bases in between. Germline V CDR1 and CDR2: SGHDT, YYEEEE. The CDR3 sequence is CASSLAGAANQPQHF. The CDR3 nucleotides read TGTGCCAGCAGCTTGGCCGGGGCAGCAAATCAGCCCCAGCATTTT.

The V gene is TRBV10-2, the J gene TRBJ1-1; D ambiguous. The germline V gene has CDR1 WSHSY and CDR2 SAAADI. The ends were cut back, 5 bases at V and 2 bases at J, with 6 bases in the middle. This CDR3 comprises 12 residues. CDR3 loop: CASSPHNTEAFF. CDR3 bases: TGCGCCAGCAGTCCCCACAACACTGAAGCTTTCTTT.

The table lists this clone with a count of one. The CDR3 is CASSVVGDSYEQYF. The CDR3, as DNA: TGTGCCAGCAGCGTAGTCGGCGATTCCTACGAGCAGTACTTC. V usage is TRBV9 and J usage is TRBJ2-7; no clear D gene. The germline V gene has CDR1 SGDLS and CDR2 YYNGEE. V shed 0 bases and J shed 1 base, with 8 bases lying between them. The CDR3 is 14 residues long.

This clone occurred a few times. CDR3 in DNA: TGCAGCGTTCCGCAGGAGAGTAGCACTGAAGCTTTCTTT. This codes for CSVPQESSTEAFF. V usage is TRBV29-1 and J usage is TRBJ1-1; D is unclear. In germline, CDR1 is SQVTM, CDR2 ANQGSEA. Trimming stripped 5 bases from V and 4 bases from J, with 14 bases between. The CDR3 runs 13 residues.

This rearrangement joins TRBV5-6 to TRBJ1-1; D unresolved. Looked up from germline, CDR1 is SGHDT and CDR2 is YYEEEE. The CDR3 totals 14 residues. Trimming cost V 0 bases and J 4 bases, with 10 bases left between them. This CDR3 is CASSLGSGVTEAFF. CDR3 coding DNA: TGTGCCAGCAGCTTGGGATCCGGGGTCACTGAAGCTTTCTTT.

The chain combines TRBV27 with TRBJ1-4; weak D call: TRBD1 (5 bases). CDR3 length equals 14 residues. CDR1 and CDR2 (germline): MNHEY, SMNVEV (reference sequence). Trimming took off 6 bases at V and 7 bases at J, with 15 bases between the two ends. CDR3 sequence reads: CASRPLGGSEKLFF. The CDR3 coding sequence is TGTGCCAGCAGACCCTTGGGGGGGAGTGAAAAACTGTTTTTT.

The rearrangement links TRBV10-3 to TRBJ1-1, with 10 bases that match TRBD1. The CDR3 covers 15 residues. V was pared by 8 bases and J by 4 bases, with 10 bases of the junction left unmatched. Per the germline V gene, CDR1 is ENHRY and CDR2 is SYGVKD. Here the CDR3 reads CAIGGQGRGSTEAFF. CDR3 sequence (DNA): TGTGCCATCGGGGGACAGGGGAGAGGGAGCACTGAAGCTTTCTTT.

The chain combines TRBV5-1 with TRBJ1-3; tentatively, D is TRBD1 (6 bases). Per the germline V gene, CDR1 is SGHRS and CDR2 is YFSETQ. V was cut by 0 bases and J by 4 bases, with 8 bases left in between. The CDR3 covers 14 residues. The CDR3 DNA reads TGCGCCAGCAGCTTGGCAGGGGACGGAAACACCATATATTTT. It encodes CASSLAGDGNTIYF.

This clone was seen more than once but under ten times. The chain combines TRBV5-1 with TRBJ2-4; 7 bases map to TRBD1. J gave up 0 bases and V 0 bases, and 12 bases lay outside the gene matches. Germline-derived CDR1 and CDR2 are SGHRS and YFSETQ. The CDR3 contains 19 residues. In nucleotides, the CDR3 is TGCGCCAGCAGCTTGGCCATAGGGGTGGGACAGCAAGCCAAAAACATTCAGTACTTC. Its translation: CASSLAIGVGQQAKNIQYF.

The chain joins TRBV27 to TRBJ1-1, with D uncertain. The CDR3 contains 15 residues. With 7 bases removed from V and 0 bases from J, the gap between germline ends came to 15 bases. Germline V gene data show CDR1 as MNHEY and CDR2 as SMNVEV (reference sequence). CDR3 sequence reads: CASTSGLSMNTEAFF. CDR3 DNA sequence: TGTGCCAGCACTTCGGGCCTTTCCATGAACACTGAAGCTTTCTTT.

J is TRBJ2-7 and V is TRBV5-8; D gene uncertain. CDR3 size: 15 residues. From germline, CDR1 is SGHTS and CDR2 YDEGEE. The germline V and J ends were trimmed by 1 base and 3 bases, with 14 bases remaining between them. This chain's CDR3 is CASSLLPVQFYEQYF. The CDR3 region has the DNA TGTGCCAGCAGCTTGCTTCCGGTGCAGTTCTACGAGCAGTACTTC.

V gene TRBV4-2 combines with J gene TRBJ1-2; TRBD1 aligns across 9 bases. There are 14 residues in the CDR3. Germline loops: CDR1 LGHNA, CDR2 YNFKEQ. Trimming took 4 bases from V and 5 from J; bases not matched to a gene: 5. The CDR3 here is CASSPGQGTYGYTF. The CDR3 DNA reads TGTGCCAGCAGCCCCGGACAGGGGACGTATGGCTACACCTTC.

The rearrangement links TRBV27 to TRBJ2-7; D perhaps matches TRBD2 (6 bases). V dropped 5 bases and J dropped 3 bases, with 14 bases sitting between them. The V gene's germline CDR1 is MNHEY and CDR2 SMNVEV (reference sequence). The CDR3 length is 14 residues. The CDR3 reads CASSTGSRFYEQYF. The CDR3 region has the DNA TGTGCCAGCAGTACCGGGAGCCGCTTCTACGAGCAGTACTTC.

This clone has just a few counts. The CDR3 bases are TGTGCCATCAGTCCGCCCCTGAGCACAGATACGCAGTATTTT. Amino acid sequence: CAISPPLSTDTQYF. J is TRBJ2-3 and V is TRBV10-3; D remains ambiguous. Germline CDR1 reads ENHRY; CDR2 reads SYGVKD. Trimming removed 5 bases from V and 0 bases from J, with 9 bases in between. This CDR3 is 14 amino acids long.

This chain links TRBV21-1 with TRBJ2-7; no DNA check was done on the table's D call, TRBD1. TRBV21-1 has pseudogene status. The CDR3 is 16 residues long. CDR3 DNA sequence: TGTGCCAGCAGCAAGCTATATAAGACAGCAATCTACGAGCAGTACTTC. It yields the protein CASSKLYKTAIYEQYF.

The chain has TRBV5-1 and TRBJ1-4; 10 bases are a match to TRBD1. CDR1 and CDR2 from the germline V gene are SGHRS and YFSETQ. This CDR3 contains 15 residues. J was trimmed by 7 bases and V by 4 bases; bases with no gene match: 7. The CDR3 spells CASSPRTGGREKLFF. The CDR3 DNA reads TGCGCCAGCAGCCCGCGGACAGGGGGACGTGAAAAACTGTTTTTT.

This clone has only one observation. The genes are TRBV14 and TRBJ1-2; 7 bases line up with TRBD1. V gave up 7 bases and J gave up 0 bases; unmatched junction bases: 11. The CDR3 contains 16 residues. CDR1 and CDR2 from the germline V gene are SGHDN and FVKESK. CDR3 loop: CASISAGGRTNYGYTF. DNA for the CDR3: TGTGCCAGCATCTCCGCAGGGGGGAGAACTAACTATGGCTACACCTTC.

The rearrangement joins TRBV5-1 to TRBJ2-1; no clear D gene. Trimming took 0 bases from V and 0 from J, leaving 7 bases between them. CDR1 and CDR2 from the germline V gene are SGHRS and YFSETQ. This CDR3 contains 15 residues. The CDR3 reads CASSLEGGSYNEQFF. Here the CDR3 DNA reads TGCGCCAGCAGCTTGGAGGGTGGCTCCTACAATGAGCAGTTCTTC.

V is TRBV29-1 and J is TRBJ1-1; D unclear. Germline-derived CDR1 and CDR2 are SQVTM and ANQGSEA. There are 12 residues in the CDR3. The ends were cut back, 5 bases at V and 2 bases at J, with 9 bases in the middle. This CDR3 is CSVQVSNTEAFF. CDR3 bases: TGCAGCGTTCAAGTCTCTAACACTGAAGCTTTCTTT.

The V gene is TRBV9, the J gene TRBJ2-5; 8 bases are a match to TRBD1. V lost 1 base, J lost 2 bases, and 4 bases stayed unmatched. Germline V lookup: CDR1 SGDLS, CDR2 YYNGEE. The CDR3 consists of 15 residues. The CDR3: CASSVLGTGQETQYF. Here the CDR3 DNA reads TGTGCCAGCAGCGTACTCGGGACAGGTCAAGAGACCCAGTACTTC.

The chain has TRBV6-6 and TRBJ2-2, with no clear D. This CDR3 is 13 amino acids long. Trimming pared 5 bases from V and 10 bases from J, leaving 14 bases between. Germline CDR1 MNHNY, CDR2 SVGAGI (reference sequence). The CDR3 reads CASSPVGGTELFF. The CDR3, as DNA: TGTGCCAGCAGTCCCGTAGGTGGCACGGAGCTGTTTTTT.

The J gene is TRBJ1-1, the V gene TRBV18; TRBD1 might be the D (5 bases). CDR1 is KGHSH, CDR2 LQKENI, per germline. Deletions cut 5 bases from V and 11 bases from J, with 24 bases between. CDR3 length: 15 amino acids. CDR3 sequence: CASSSGRPGLEEAFF. DNA of the CDR3: TGTGCCAGCTCATCCGGACGTCCAGGGCTGGAGGAGGCTTTCTTT.

V is TRBV10-3 and J is TRBJ2-1, with TRBD1 as a possible D gene (5 bases). The CDR3 loop spans 15 amino acids. From germline, CDR1 is ENHRY and CDR2 SYGVKD. V lost 0 bases to trimming and J lost 3 bases, with 9 bases between them. CDR3 protein: CAISESTARYNEQFF. The DNA for the CDR3 is TGTGCCATCAGTGAGTCGACAGCCCGCTACAATGAGCAGTTCTTC.

The chain has TRBV9 and TRBJ2-2; D possibly corresponds to TRBD1 (6 bases). V gave up 6 bases and J gave up 5 bases, with 8 bases separating them. Germline V gene sequence: CDR1 SGDLS, CDR2 YYNGEE. The CDR3 spans 12 residues. The CDR3 DNA sequence: TGTGCCAGCAAAAGGGGGACCGGGGAGCTGTTTTTT. Translating it yields CASKRGTGELFF.

This clone was recorded once. The gene calls are TRBV23-1 and TRBJ2-7; tentatively, D is TRBD2 (7 bases). TRBV23-1 is flagged as an ORF with uncertain function. Between the trimmed V and J ends, which lost 3 bases and 5 bases, there was a span of 14 bases. The CDR3 sequence is 14 residues long. The CDR3 DNA is TGCGCCAGCAGTCATCCGGCCGGGGGGCACGAGCAGTACTTC. Its protein product is CASSHPAGGHEQYF.

The chain has TRBV6-1 and TRBJ1-4; no firm D call. Trimming left V 2 bases short and J 3 bases short, with 10 bases between. Germline loops: CDR1 MNHNS, CDR2 SASEGT. The CDR3 has 15 residues. The CDR3 here is CASSEFRFPNEKLFF. CDR3 coding DNA: TGTGCCAGCAGTGAATTTCGGTTTCCTAATGAAAAACTGTTTTTT.

This clone has only a few counts. This rearrangement joins TRBV9 to TRBJ1-1; D remains ambiguous. V shed 0 bases and J shed 7 bases, with 13 bases lying between them. This CDR3 comprises 14 residues. Germline V CDR1 and CDR2: SGDLS, YYNGEE. The CDR3 coding sequence is TGTGCCAGCAGCGTAGCTCCGGGCCAGATTGAAGCTTTCTTT. As protein: CASSVAPGQIEAFF.

The CDR3 nucleotides are TGTGCCAGCAGGCGCAATTCCGGGACTAGCGGGGGGACGGAGGATACGCAGTATTTT. Residues: CASRRNSGTSGGTEDTQYF. The chain recombines TRBV7-9 with TRBJ2-3; 15 bases agree with TRBD2. V trimming: 6 bases; J trimming: 6 bases; junction bases outside the gene matches: 16. Germline values: CDR1 SEHNR, CDR2 FQNEAQ (reference sequence). The CDR3 covers 19 residues.